Below are 10 T cell receptor beta chains sequenced from a single sample in a study of T cell repertoires in cytomegalovirus infection. TCRdb re-called the reads with MiXCR, one entry per CDR3 protein. Of under 800,000 distinct CDR3 sequences listed, more than 20% are singletons. Sample: CD8+ T cells from PBMCs. The receptors shown here come from a human donor in good health (CMV status not recorded). Some clones in this sample may be carry-over from other donors' samples.

This clonotype was seen only a few times. V and J are TRBV14 and TRBJ1-5; the D gene is possibly TRBD1 (5 bases). This CDR3 is 16 amino acids long. V was shortened by 0 bases and J by 2 bases, with 11 bases between the two germline ends. Germline values: CDR1 SGHDN, CDR2 FVKESK. The chain's CDR3 is CASSQEGVGGNQPQHF. The CDR3 bases are TGTGCCAGCAGCCAAGAAGGGGTTGGCGGCAATCAGCCCCAGCATTTT.

This clonotype was seen a few times. V usage is TRBV6-2 or TRBV6-3 and J usage is TRBJ2-5; D call uncertain. CDR1 is MNHEY, CDR2 SVGEGT, per germline. V dropped 2 bases and J dropped 5 bases, with 12 bases sitting between them. The CDR3 totals 14 residues. The CDR3 is CASSYVSSWETQYF. DNA for the CDR3: TGTGCCAGCAGTTACGTATCAAGCTGGGAGACCCAGTACTTC.

This clonotype came up many times. CDR3 residues: CASSLLAGGETQYF. In nucleotides, the CDR3 is TGTGCCAGCAGTTTACTAGCGGGGGGGGAGACCCAGTACTTC. V is TRBV28 and J is TRBJ2-5; 12 nucleotides align to TRBD2. In germline, CDR1 is MDHEN, CDR2 SYDVKM. The J segment lost 5 bases and the V segment lost 2 bases, leaving 0 bases of the junction unmatched. The length of the CDR3 is 14 residues.

This clonotype appeared a few times. The gene calls are TRBV6-6 and TRBJ2-5; maybe TRBD1 (5 bases). Germline V gene data show CDR1 as MNHNY and CDR2 as SVGAGI (reference sequence). The CDR3 runs 16 residues. V lost 0 bases to trimming and J lost 1 base, with 12 bases between them. In nucleotides, the CDR3 is TGTGCCAGCAGTTACTCGGATAGGGGCCTCCAAGAGACCCAGTACTTC. Residues: CASSYSDRGLQETQYF.

The chain carries TRBV3-1 and TRBJ2-1; 9 bases align to TRBD2. This CDR3 spans 16 amino acids. V was clipped by 1 base and J by 3 bases; unmatched bases: 4. The germline gives CDR1 LGHDT, CDR2 YNNKEL (reference sequence). The CDR3 sequence: CASSQAAGGRYNEQFF. CDR3 bases: TGTGCCAGCAGCCAAGCTGCGGGGGGGCGCTACAATGAGCAGTTCTTC.

This clonotype was seen repeatedly, ten times or more. The V call is TRBV7-9, the J call TRBJ2-1; 7 bases line up with TRBD1. The CDR3 length is 16 residues. Germline V gene lookup returns CDR1 SEHNR and CDR2 FQNEAQ (reference sequence). Trimming removed 5 bases from V and 2 bases from J; junction bases left unmatched: 9. CDR3 sequence: CASSTTDRVPYNEQFF. The CDR3 DNA reads as TGTGCCAGCAGCACCACTGACAGGGTCCCCTACAATGAGCAGTTCTTC.

This chain links TRBV27 with TRBJ2-1; D is unresolved. Trimming removed 4 bases at V and 4 bases at J, with 11 bases between. Germline V lookup: CDR1 MNHEY, CDR2 SMNVEV (reference sequence). The CDR3 is made up of 14 amino acids. The CDR3 protein is CASSSPGAYNEQFF. The CDR3 DNA reads as TGTGCCAGCAGTTCCCCAGGAGCTTACAATGAGCAGTTCTTC.

The V gene is TRBV28, the J gene TRBJ2-7; no reliable D call. CDR1 and CDR2 from the germline V gene are MDHEN and SYDVKM. The CDR3 is 14 residues long. Trimming removed 6 bases at V and 4 bases at J, with 16 bases between. CDR3 bases: TGTGCCAGCAGCCTTCCCACCGGACCGTACGAGCAGTACGTC. Translating it yields CASSLPTGPYEQYV.

This clonotype was recorded a few times. The genes are TRBV6-1 and TRBJ1-1; maybe TRBD1 (6 bases). This CDR3 comprises 15 residues. Germline V CDR1 and CDR2: MNHNS, SASEGT. The germline V and J ends were trimmed by 6 bases and 0 bases, with 14 bases remaining between them. This CDR3 is CASRNRVTLNTEAFF. CDR3 in DNA: TGTGCCAGCAGAAACAGGGTGACTTTGAACACTGAAGCTTTCTTT.

The V and J genes are TRBV28 and TRBJ2-3, with a tentative D call TRBD2 (6 bases). The CDR3 length is 14 residues. Trimming pared 3 bases from V and 6 bases from J, leaving 13 bases between. Germline CDR1 is MDHEN and CDR2 is SYDVKM. CDR3 nucleotide sequence: TGTGCCAGCAGTTTCGGGGCGGGGCGGGATACGCAGTATTTT. Translation: CASSFGAGRDTQYF.